A selection of T cell receptor beta chains follows, all from one sample in a study of cytomegalovirus exposure and HLA in healthy donors. Data came from immunoSEQ multiplex PCR; TCRdb stores just in-frame clones and leaves some out. The sample has some 160,000 clones; more than 65% are singletons. The source material was PBMCs. The origin of the receptors is a woman in her fifties or sixties in good health and CMV-seronegative. CDR3s include the opening cysteine and the closing phenylalanine or tryptophan. D genes are given only for firm matches. Clone size is shown for a subset of rows, as once, few, many or a class of expanded clone.

J | D | size | V | DNA | CDR3
TRBJ1-2 | NA | NA | TRBV20-1 | TGCAGTGCTAGGCGACAGCCTGGCTACACCTTC | CSARRQPGYTF
TRBJ1-2 | TRBD1 | NA | TRBV5-1 | TGCGCCAGCAGCTCGAGGACAGGGGGCGACTATGGCTACACCTTC | CASSSRTGGDYGYTF
TRBJ2-1 | NA | NA | TRBV7-9 | TGTGCCAGCAGCATCGACAGATCAACTTTTAATGAGCAGTTCTTC | CASSIDRSTFNEQFF
TRBJ1-1 | NA | NA | TRBV23-1 | TGCGCCAGCAGTGAGGGCCCTACCCCTCCATACACTGAAGCTTTCTTT | CASSEGPTPPYTEAFF
TRBJ2-7 | TRBD2 | few | TRBV11-3 | TGTGCCAGCAGCCAATTAGCGGGGGCGAACTACGAGCAGTACTTC | CASSQLAGANYEQYF
TRBJ1-2 | NA | NA | TRBV6-5 | TGTGCCAGCAGTTACGATTCAGGCGTGGCTGGCTACACCTTC | CASSYDSGVAGYTF
TRBJ1-1 | TRBD1 | NA | TRBV5-6 | TGTGCCAGCAGCTTGGCCGGGACAGGGTTGAGCACTGAAGCTTTCTTT | CASSLAGTGLSTEAFF
TRBJ1-6 | NA | NA | TRBV5-1 | TGCGCCAGCAGCTTGGCCACCAGCTATAATTCACCCCTCCACTTT | CASSLATSYNSPLHF
TRBJ2-7 | TRBD1 | NA | TRBV13 | TGTGCCAGCAGCTTCTTATCCGGACAGGGGTCCTACGAGCAGTACTTC | CASSFLSGQGSYEQYF
TRBJ2-3 | TRBD2 | NA | TRBV9 | TGTGCCAGCAGTGGGGCTAGCGGGGGGGACGGAGATACGCAGTATTTT | CASSGASGGDGDTQYF
TRBJ1-3 | NA | NA | TRBV6-6 | TGTGCCAGCAGTTACCCCGGGCGACAGTGGGGAAACACCATATATTTT | CASSYPGRQWGNTIYF
TRBJ1-2 | NA | NA | TRBV25-1 | TGTGCCAGCAGTGAATTTGGGCCAAGTCTTAACTATGGCTACACCTTC | CASSEFGPSLNYGYTF
TRBJ2-7 | TRBD1 | few | TRBV5-6 | TGTGCCAGCAGCGATGACAGGGGCGGCATCTACGAGCAGTACTTC | CASSDDRGGIYEQYF
TRBJ2-5 | TRBD2 | few | TRBV7-7 | TGTGCTAGCAGCTTGGTTGGGACTAGCGGGGTAGAGACCCAGTACTTC | CASSLVGTSGVETQYF
TRBJ2-5 | TRBD1 | few | TRBV6-6 | TGTGCCAGCTCTAACCGGGACAGGGAGCAAGAGACCCAGTACTTC | CASSNRDREQETQYF
TRBJ2-7 | NA | NA | TRBV28 | TGTGCCAGCAGTTTGGGAGGCCAGGGCTACGAGCAGTACTTC | CASSLGGQGYEQYF
TRBJ1-4 | TRBD1 | NA | TRBV30 | TGTGCCTGGAGTCTGGGGACAGGGTATGAAAAACTGTTTTTT | CAWSLGTGYEKLFF
TRBJ2-1 | TRBD2 | NA | TRBV10-3 | TGTGCCGCGCGGACTAGCGGGATTTTCTACAATGAGCAGTTCTTC | CAARTSGIFYNEQFF
TRBJ2-1 | NA | NA | TRBV10-1 | TGCGCCAGCAGTGATAGGGCCTCGGGGTACAATGAGCAGTTCTTC | CASSDRASGYNEQFF
TRBJ1-4 | NA | NA | TRBV2 | TGTGCCAGCAGTGAAGCGAGCCTCGCTAATGAAAAACTGTTTTTT | CASSEASLANEKLFF
TRBJ1-1 | TRBD1 | NA | TRBV28 | TGTGCCAGCAGCACCTACGATGACAGGGGAAGTGAAGCTTTCTTT | CASSTYDDRGSEAFF